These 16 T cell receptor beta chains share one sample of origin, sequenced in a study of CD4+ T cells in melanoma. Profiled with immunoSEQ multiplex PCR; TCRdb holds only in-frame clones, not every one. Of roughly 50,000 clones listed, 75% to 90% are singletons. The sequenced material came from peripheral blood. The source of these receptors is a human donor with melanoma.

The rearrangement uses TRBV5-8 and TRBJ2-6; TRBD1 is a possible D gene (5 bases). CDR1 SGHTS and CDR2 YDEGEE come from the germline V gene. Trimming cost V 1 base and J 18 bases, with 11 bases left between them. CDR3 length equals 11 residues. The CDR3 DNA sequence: TGTGCCAGCAGCTTGTGGGCAGGGCCGACTTTC. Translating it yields CASSLWAGPTF.

CDR3 residues: CASKTGLGPTDTQYF. In DNA, the CDR3 is TGTGCCAGCAAGACCGGATTAGGTCCCACAGATACGCAGTATTTT. The chain couples TRBV2 to TRBJ2-3; D unclear. The CDR3 loop spans 15 amino acids. The germline gives CDR1 SNHLY, CDR2 FYNNEI. V lost 7 bases and J 2 bases, leaving 16 bases between the germline ends. Variable domain in full (rest from reference TRBV2 and TRBJ2-3): EPEVTQTPSHQVTQMGQEVILRCVPISNHLYFYWYRQILGQKVEFLVSFYNNEISEKSEIFDDQFSVERPDGSNFTLKIRSTKLEDSAMYFCASKTGLGPTDTQYFGPGTRLTVL.

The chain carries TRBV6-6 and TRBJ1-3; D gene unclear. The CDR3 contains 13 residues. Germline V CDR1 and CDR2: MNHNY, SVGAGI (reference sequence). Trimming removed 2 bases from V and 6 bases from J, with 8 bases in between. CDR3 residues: CASSYPGENTIYF. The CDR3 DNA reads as TGTGCCAGCAGTTACCCGGGAGAAAACACCATATATTTT.

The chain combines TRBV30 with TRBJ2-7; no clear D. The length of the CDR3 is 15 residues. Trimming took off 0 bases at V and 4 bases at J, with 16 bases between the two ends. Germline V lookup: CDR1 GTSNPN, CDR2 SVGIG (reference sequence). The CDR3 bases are TGTGCCTGGAGTGTATACCCACAGAAAATGTACGAGCAGTACTTC. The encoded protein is CAWSVYPQKMYEQYF.

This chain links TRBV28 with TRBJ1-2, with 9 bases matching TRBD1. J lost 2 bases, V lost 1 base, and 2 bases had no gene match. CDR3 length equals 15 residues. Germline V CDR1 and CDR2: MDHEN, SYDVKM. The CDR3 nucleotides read TGTGCCAGCAGTTTATCCGGGACAGGGAACTATGGCTACACCTTC. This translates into CASSLSGTGNYGYTF.

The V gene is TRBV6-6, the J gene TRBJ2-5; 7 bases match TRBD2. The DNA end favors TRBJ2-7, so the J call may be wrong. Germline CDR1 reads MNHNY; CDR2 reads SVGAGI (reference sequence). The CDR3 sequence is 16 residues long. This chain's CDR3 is CASSYLGGRAENEQYF. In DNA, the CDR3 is TGTGCCAGCAGTTACTTGGGAGGGAGGGCAGAAAACGAGCAGTACTTC.

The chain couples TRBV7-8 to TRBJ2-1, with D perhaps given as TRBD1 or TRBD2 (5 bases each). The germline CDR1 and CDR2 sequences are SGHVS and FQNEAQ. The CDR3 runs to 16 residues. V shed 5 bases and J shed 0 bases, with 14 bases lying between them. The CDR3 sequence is CASSNRRARSYNEQFF. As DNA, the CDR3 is TGTGCCAGCAGCAACAGGCGGGCACGCTCCTACAATGAGCAGTTCTTC.

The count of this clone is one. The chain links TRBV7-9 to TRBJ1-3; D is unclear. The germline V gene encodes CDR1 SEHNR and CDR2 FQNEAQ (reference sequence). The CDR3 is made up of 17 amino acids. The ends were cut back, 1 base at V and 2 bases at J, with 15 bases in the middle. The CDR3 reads CASSLVGLSPPGNTIYF. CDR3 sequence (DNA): TGTGCCAGCAGCTTAGTTGGGCTGAGCCCCCCTGGAAACACCATATATTTT.

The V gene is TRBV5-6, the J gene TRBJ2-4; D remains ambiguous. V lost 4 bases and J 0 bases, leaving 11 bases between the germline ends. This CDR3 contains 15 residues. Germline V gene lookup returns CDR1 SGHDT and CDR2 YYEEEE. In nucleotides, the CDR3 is TGTGCCAGCAGCGCCGCATTTATAGCCAAAAACATTCAGTACTTC. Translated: CASSAAFIAKNIQYF.

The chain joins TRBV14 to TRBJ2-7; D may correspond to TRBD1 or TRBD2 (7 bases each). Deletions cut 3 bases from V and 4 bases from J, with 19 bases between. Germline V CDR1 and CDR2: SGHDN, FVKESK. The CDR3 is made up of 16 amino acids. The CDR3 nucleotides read TGTGCCAGCAGCCAGGGACAGCTAGGGAGGGGATACGAGCAGTACTTC. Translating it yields CASSQGQLGRGYEQYF.

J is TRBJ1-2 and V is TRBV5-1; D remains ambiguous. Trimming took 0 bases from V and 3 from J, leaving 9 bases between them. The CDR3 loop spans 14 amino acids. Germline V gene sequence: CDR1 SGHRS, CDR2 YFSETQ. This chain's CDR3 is CASSLEAGDYGYTF. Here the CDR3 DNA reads TGCGCCAGCAGCTTGGAAGCAGGAGACTATGGCTACACCTTC. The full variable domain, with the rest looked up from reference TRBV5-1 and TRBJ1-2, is KAGVTQTPRYLIKTRGQQVTLSCSPISGHRSVSWYQQTPGQGLQFLFEYFSETQRNKGNFPGRFSGRQFSNSRSEMNVSTLELGDSALYLCASSLEAGDYGYTFGSGTRLTVV.

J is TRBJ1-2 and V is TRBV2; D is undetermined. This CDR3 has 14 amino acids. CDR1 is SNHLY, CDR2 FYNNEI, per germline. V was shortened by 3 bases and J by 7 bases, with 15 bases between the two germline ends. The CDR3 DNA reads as TGTGCCAGCAGTGAGGAATACCCGGGCGGTGGCTACACCTTC. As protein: CASSEEYPGGGYTF.

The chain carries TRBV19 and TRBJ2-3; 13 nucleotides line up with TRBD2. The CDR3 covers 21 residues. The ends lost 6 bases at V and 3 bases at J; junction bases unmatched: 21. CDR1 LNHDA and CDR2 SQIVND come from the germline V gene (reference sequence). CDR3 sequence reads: CASRITTGLAGVVEGTDTQYF. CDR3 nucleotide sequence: TGTGCCAGTAGGATAACTACCGGACTAGCGGGAGTCGTGGAGGGGACAGATACGCAGTATTTT. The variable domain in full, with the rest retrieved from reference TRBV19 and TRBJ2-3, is DGGITQSPKYLFRKEGQNVTLSCEQNLNHDAMYWYRQDPGQGLRLIYYSQIVNDFQKGDIAEGYSVSREKKESFPLTVTSAQKNPTAFYLCASRITTGLAGVVEGTDTQYFGPGTRLTVL.

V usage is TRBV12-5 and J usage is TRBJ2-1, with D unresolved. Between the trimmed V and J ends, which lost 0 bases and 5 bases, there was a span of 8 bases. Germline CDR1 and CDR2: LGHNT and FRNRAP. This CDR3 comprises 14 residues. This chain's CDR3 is CASGLVRSHNEQFF. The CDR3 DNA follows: TGTGCTAGTGGTTTGGTACGTTCCCACAATGAGCAGTTCTTC.

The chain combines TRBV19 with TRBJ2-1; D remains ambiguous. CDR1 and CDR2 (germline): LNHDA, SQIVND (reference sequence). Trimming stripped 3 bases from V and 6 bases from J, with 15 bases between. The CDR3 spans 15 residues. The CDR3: CASSMAWPITNEQFF. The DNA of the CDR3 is TGTGCCAGTAGTATGGCCTGGCCCATAACCAATGAGCAGTTCTTC.

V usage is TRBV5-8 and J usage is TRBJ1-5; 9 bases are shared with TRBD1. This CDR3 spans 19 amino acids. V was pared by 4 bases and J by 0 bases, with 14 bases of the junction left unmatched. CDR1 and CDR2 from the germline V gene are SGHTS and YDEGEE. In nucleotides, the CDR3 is TGTGCCAGCAGCGCGGGTCCGGACAGGGGAACATATAGCAATCAGCCCCAGCATTTT. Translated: CASSAGPDRGTYSNQPQHF.